Below are 19 T cell receptor beta chains sequenced from a single sample in a study of blood T cell repertoires in COVID-19. TCRdb keeps only in-frame clones here, not all; method: immunoSEQ multiplex PCR. The sample carries 170,000 or so clones, just over 85% recorded once. Sequencing was performed on peripheral blood. All receptors come from a middle-aged man with active or convalescent COVID-19.

The chain has TRBV7-6 and TRBJ2-2; D is unclear. V was clipped by 2 bases and J by 5 bases, with 15 bases between them. Looked up from germline, CDR1 is SGHVS and CDR2 is FNYEAQ. The CDR3 consists of 16 residues. The CDR3 nucleotides read TGTGCCAGCAGCTTAACTGGCCCTCCTAGTACCGGGGAGCTGTTTTTT. Protein: CASSLTGPPSTGELFF.

J is TRBJ2-1 and V is TRBV9, with 9 positions matching TRBD2. The V and J ends lost 4 bases and 5 bases, in that order; junction bases with no gene match: 4. Germline CDR1 SGDLS, CDR2 YYNGEE. CDR3 length: 14 residues. This CDR3 reads CASSLAGANNEQFF. Here the CDR3 DNA reads TGTGCCAGCAGCTTAGCGGGAGCGAACAATGAGCAGTTCTTC.

The chain couples TRBV19 to TRBJ2-1, with 8 bases matching TRBD1. The CDR3 runs 13 residues. From germline, CDR1 is LNHDA and CDR2 SQIVND (reference sequence). V shed 2 bases and J 9 bases; nucleotides not matched to a gene: 3. The CDR3 reads CASSIQGAGEQFF. The CDR3 region has the DNA TGTGCCAGTAGTATACAGGGGGCGGGTGAGCAGTTCTTC.

The CDR3 DNA follows: TGTGCCAGTAGTATAGCGGAGACCCAGTACTTC. It yields the protein CASSIAETQYF. The rearrangement uses TRBV19 and TRBJ2-5; D gene uncertain. Per the germline V gene, CDR1 is LNHDA and CDR2 is SQIVND (reference sequence). The CDR3 spans 11 residues. Trimming took 1 base from V and 5 from J, leaving 2 bases between them.

In the case of this clone: Germline and junction disagree at one end, which may indicate a read error. The J gene is TRBJ1-2, the V gene TRBV4-1; maybe TRBD1 (6 bases). The CDR3 totals 15 residues. Per germline, CDR1 MGHRA and CDR2 YSYEKL. The CDR3 loop is CASSLTGQTNFGYTF. The CDR3 nucleotides read TGCGCCAGCAGCCTGACAGGACAAACTAACTTTGGCTACACCTTC.

This clone came up a few times. The chain has TRBV6-2 or TRBV6-3 and TRBJ1-2, with 8 nucleotides matching TRBD1. The CDR3 runs to 16 residues. J was trimmed by 4 bases and V by 6 bases; bases with no gene match: 13. Germline-derived CDR1 and CDR2 are MNHEY and SVGEGT. The CDR3 reads CASSPQGTGRGYGYTF. In nucleotides, the CDR3 is TGTGCCAGCAGCCCCCAGGGGACAGGTCGCGGCTATGGCTACACCTTC.

Worth noting for this clone: Compared with germline, one end of the junction differs, possibly owing to a read error. This rearrangement joins TRBV7-7 to TRBJ2-5; TRBD1 agrees at 9 bases. Looked up from germline, CDR1 is SSHAT and CDR2 is FNYEAQ (reference sequence). The CDR3 contains 15 residues. The CDR3 protein is CASSPGTGSQETQYF. The CDR3 bases are TGTGCTAGCAGTCCCGGGACAGGGAGCCAAGAGACCCAGTACTTC.

This chain links TRBV11-2 with TRBJ1-2; 8 bases agree with TRBD1. In germline, CDR1 is SGHAT, CDR2 FQNNGV. V lost 2 bases and J lost 2; bases outside the gene matches: 1. The CDR3 has 14 amino acids. CDR3 amino acids: CASSLHRGNYGYTF. For the CDR3, the DNA is TGTGCCAGCAGCTTACACAGGGGGAACTATGGCTACACCTTC.

This chain uses TRBV6-6 with TRBJ2-1, with 8 nucleotides matching TRBD2. Germline CDR1 reads MNHNY; CDR2 reads SVGAGI (reference sequence). This CDR3 comprises 14 residues. The junction had 4 bases not matched to a gene; V was cut back by 7 bases and J by 2 bases. CDR3 residues: CASTNSGTYNEQFF. The CDR3 region has the DNA TGTGCCAGCACCAATAGCGGGACCTACAATGAGCAGTTCTTC.

The chain uses TRBV9 and TRBJ1-6; 7 nucleotides match TRBD1. With 2 bases clipped from V and 9 bases from J, the junction kept 8 bases outside the gene matches. Germline CDR1 reads SGDLS; CDR2 reads YYNGEE. The CDR3 runs to 15 residues. The CDR3 sequence is CASSVRDRVSSPLHF. CDR3 DNA: TGTGCCAGCAGCGTCCGGGACAGAGTGAGTTCACCCCTCCACTTT.

The chain recombines TRBV7-2 with TRBJ1-3; weak D call: TRBD1 (6 bases). This CDR3 comprises 16 residues. Trimming cost V 4 bases and J 2 bases, with 15 bases left between them. Looked up from germline, CDR1 is SGHTA and CDR2 is FQGNSA. The CDR3 bases are TGTGCCAGCAGCTCGATAACCGGGACACCTGGAAACACCATATATTTT. It encodes CASSSITGTPGNTIYF.

This clone appeared once. The V gene is TRBV6-5, the J gene TRBJ1-2, with a tentative D call TRBD1 (6 bases). This CDR3 contains 14 residues. V was shortened by 2 bases and J by 8 bases, with 15 bases between the two germline ends. Per germline, CDR1 MNHEY and CDR2 SVGAGI. The CDR3 DNA is TGTGCCAGCAGTTACAGCGGACAGATGAGGGGCTACACCTTC. Protein sequence: CASSYSGQMRGYTF.

The rearrangement uses TRBV2 and TRBJ2-7, with a weak D call TRBD2 (6 bases). This CDR3 is built from 14 residues. V lost 7 bases and J lost 3, with 16 bases in between. The germline CDR1 and CDR2 sequences are SNHLY and FYNNEI. CDR3 in DNA: TGTGCCAGCAAGTCGGGTAGAGCGGGCTACGAGCAGTACTTC. It translates to CASKSGRAGYEQYF.

In its sample, this clone was seen a few times. The rearrangement links TRBV27 to TRBJ1-5, with TRBD1 as a possible D gene (6 bases). The CDR3 totals 13 residues. Trimming stripped 5 bases from V and 5 bases from J, with 10 bases between. Germline assignment: CDR1 MNHEY and CDR2 SMNVEV (reference sequence). The CDR3 reads CASSITGYQPQHF. In DNA form, the CDR3 reads TGTGCCAGCAGTATCACAGGGTATCAGCCCCAGCATTTT.

Regarding this clone: This sample includes further DNA sequences coding for the same CDR3. This sequence joins TRBV18 and TRBJ2-7; the D gene is possibly TRBD1 (5 bases). The germline V gene encodes CDR1 KGHSH and CDR2 LQKENI. The CDR3 consists of 14 residues. V lost 1 base and J 0 bases, leaving 7 bases between the germline ends. The CDR3 loop reads CASSPRQSSYEQYF. The CDR3 DNA is TGTGCCAGCTCACCACGACAGAGCTCCTACGAGCAGTACTTC.

This chain uses TRBV5-6 with TRBJ2-1, with 12 bases lining up with TRBD2. Germline lookup yields CDR1 SGHDT and CDR2 YYEEEE. The CDR3 totals 16 residues. Trimming at V came to 2 bases and at J to 7 bases, leaving 7 bases not matched to a gene. The CDR3 loop is CASSFLAGGPQNEQFF. The CDR3 bases are TGTGCCAGCAGCTTCCTAGCGGGAGGGCCGCAGAATGAGCAGTTCTTC. Based on the CDR3 plus reference TRBV5-6 and TRBJ2-1, the full variable domain is DAGVTQSPTHLIKTRGQQVTLRCSPKSGHDTVSWYQQALGQGPQFIFQYYEEEERQRGNFPDRFSGHQFPNYSSELNVNALLLGDSALYLCASSFLAGGPQNEQFFGPGTRLTVL.

The V gene is TRBV10-3, the J gene TRBJ2-1, with 7 bases matching TRBD1. The CDR3 has 13 residues. CDR1 and CDR2 (germline): ENHRY, SYGVKD. J gave up 5 bases and V 3 bases, and 1 base lay outside the gene matches. The CDR3 DNA reads as TGTGCCATCAGTGACCAGGGGGACAATGAGCAGTTCTTC. It codes for CAISDQGDNEQFF.

The J gene is TRBJ1-5, the V gene TRBV7-2; 8 nucleotides align to TRBD1. Unmatched junction bases numbered 3, after V lost 4 bases and J lost 4 bases. The CDR3 consists of 14 residues. The germline gives CDR1 SGHTA, CDR2 FQGNSA. This CDR3 is CASSSGDRNQPQHF. CDR3 DNA: TGTGCCAGCAGCTCCGGGGACAGGAATCAGCCCCAGCATTTT.

The chain combines TRBV2 with TRBJ2-5; tentatively, D is TRBD1 (5 bases). This CDR3 contains 13 residues. Between the trimmed V and J ends, which lost 7 bases and 7 bases, there was a span of 16 bases. In germline, CDR1 is SNHLY, CDR2 FYNNEI. CDR3 nucleotides: TGTGCCAGCAACGACCCCCAGGGCCCGACCCAGTACTTC. Residues: CASNDPQGPTQYF.